This T cell receptor beta chain was captured by sequencing in a study of CD8 T cells in Susac syndrome. Study in general: Patients with Susac syndrome were therapy-naive, taking corticosteroids, with some also receiving intravenous immunoglobulin, or taking intravenous immunoglobulin alone at the time their blood was drawn.

CDR3 length: 16 amino acids. Germline CDR1 reads MGHRA; CDR2 reads YSYEKL. The ends lost 4 bases at V and 3 bases at J; junction bases unmatched: 12. This clonotype was detected only once. It was with random hexamers that roughly 0.5 to 1 ug RNA was reverse transcribed. TCRdb re-analysed the immunoSEQ multiplex PCR reads in MiXCR, keeping a single row per CDR3 protein. The data contain about 100,000 distinct CDR3 sequences, 95% of them singletons. Blood CD8+ and CD4+ T cells underwent high-throughput TCR beta sequencing. J is TRBJ2-7 and V is TRBV4-1; 7 bases agree with TRBD1. Sequencing used CD8+ T cells from PBMCs. This sequence was found in a human donor with Susac syndrome. The CDR3 loop is CASSLQGGRDSYEQYF. The DNA of the CDR3 is TGCGCCAGCAGCCTGCAAGGGGGCCGGGACAGCTACGAGCAGTACTTC.